This TCR beta chain was captured by sequencing in a study of CXCR3-negative and CXCR3-positive naive CD8 T cells. Study observations and caveats: Naive cells with CXCR3 showed TRB CDR3s that were more hydrophobic than those in CXCR3-negative naive cells. Naive subsets had comparable surface CD5, so TRB CDR3 properties gauged TCR strength.

The germline V gene encodes CDR1 MNHEY and CDR2 SVGAGI. There are 13 residues in the CDR3. About this clonotype itself: The antigen is not known.

5' RACE that incorporated UMI labels was used to prepare the TRB cDNA libraries. Reanalyzing the 5' RACE reads, TCRdb keeps one entry per CDR3 protein, without DNA. Here the sample table reports fewer than 65,000 distinct CDR3 sequences. Per CD8+ T cell subset, triplicate sorts of 300,000 or so cells each were done. J is TRBJ2-1 and V is TRBV6-5. The origin of this receptor is a human donor in good health. Some clones in this sample may be carry-over from other donors' samples. The sequenced material came from naive CXCR3+ CD8+ T cells from blood. Subset denoted: CD45RO-CCR7+CD27+CD95- naive CD8+ T cells expressing CXCR3 (TNR3+). The CDR3 here is CASSYDILNEQFF.